This entry lists 22 T cell receptor beta chains sequenced from one sample in a study of OX40 agonist ivuxolimab in advanced cancers. Generated by immunoSEQ multiplex PCR, the TCRdb table keeps only in-frame clones and is missing some. The sample has over 45,000 clones, roughly 84% seen once. Sequenced here: CD4+ or CD8+ T cells sorted from blood, sampled in a trial of the OX40 agonist ivuxolimab. Source of these receptors: an adult with an advanced solid tumor such as melanoma, head and neck, liver or kidney cancer.

This chain connects TRBV5-5 to TRBJ2-7, with 11 positions matching TRBD1. Looked up from germline, CDR1 is SGHKS and CDR2 is YYEKEE (reference sequence). CDR3 length: 15 amino acids. The V gene end was trimmed by 4 bases and the J gene end by 3 bases; junction bases not matched to a gene: 6. The CDR3 sequence is CASSLTGTGGYEQYF. CDR3 nucleotides: TGTGCCAGCAGCCTCACCGGGACAGGGGGCTACGAGCAGTACTTC.

V is TRBV5-5 and J is TRBJ2-1; tentative D call: TRBD1 (5 bases). Per the germline V gene, CDR1 is SGHKS and CDR2 is YYEKEE (reference sequence). Trimming removed 0 bases from V and 2 bases from J, with 15 bases in between. The CDR3 length is 17 residues. For the CDR3, the DNA is TGTGCCAGCAGCTTGGTAGGGGATAGGGTCGCCTACAATGAGCAGTTCTTC. It is translated as CASSLVGDRVAYNEQFF.

This chain joins TRBV5-1 and TRBJ1-1, with TRBD1 as a possible D gene (5 bases). Germline CDR1 is SGHRS and CDR2 is YFSETQ. The ends were cut back, 0 bases at V and 2 bases at J, with 14 bases in the middle. This CDR3 contains 16 residues. The CDR3 sequence: CASSLAVGTANTEAFF. Here the CDR3 DNA reads TGCGCCAGCAGCTTGGCGGTGGGGACCGCTAACACTGAAGCTTTCTTT.

The sample holds a few counts of this clone. Additional DNA sequences in this sample encode the identical CDR3. The chain is built from TRBV4-1 and TRBJ2-2, with TRBD2 matching over 12 bases. Per the germline V gene, CDR1 is MGHRA and CDR2 is YSYEKL. The J segment lost 5 bases and the V segment lost 4 bases, leaving 2 bases of the junction unmatched. The CDR3 is 15 amino acids. This CDR3 reads CASSRGLAGTGELFF. Written as DNA, the CDR3 is TGCGCCAGCAGCCGCGGACTAGCGGGGACCGGGGAGCTGTTTTTT.

This chain joins TRBV2 and TRBJ2-3; 8 nucleotides agree with TRBD2. The CDR3 loop spans 15 amino acids. Germline V lookup: CDR1 SNHLY, CDR2 FYNNEI. V lost 5 bases, J lost 6 bases, and 10 bases stayed unmatched. The CDR3 DNA follows: TGTGCCAGCAGTATAAAGGGACTAGGCGACGATACGCAGTATTTT. Translated: CASSIKGLGDDTQYF.

The chain recombines TRBV9 with TRBJ2-3; 11 bases line up with TRBD1. The germline gives CDR1 SGDLS, CDR2 YYNGEE. This CDR3 comprises 13 residues. V lost 9 bases, J lost 4 bases, and 4 bases stayed unmatched. CDR3 sequence reads: CATGQGGADTQYF. CDR3 in DNA: TGTGCCACGGGACAGGGGGGTGCAGATACGCAGTATTTT.

The rearrangement links TRBV7-9 to TRBJ2-1; tentatively, D is TRBD2 (5 bases). Germline CDR1 and CDR2: SEHNR and FQNEAQ (reference sequence). The CDR3 loop spans 15 amino acids. V was cut by 5 bases and J by 4 bases, with 15 bases left in between. CDR3 bases: TGTGCCAGCAGCGGGCTGAGGGAAAATTACAATGAGCAGTTCTTC. Translated: CASSGLRENYNEQFF.

This clone was seen a single time. V usage is TRBV25-1 and J usage is TRBJ2-3; D is unresolved. This CDR3 region has 15 residues. Germline CDR1 and CDR2: MGHDK and SYGVNS. The V end lost 1 base, the J end lost 0 bases, and 8 bases lay between the germline ends. The CDR3: CASSEWAASTDTQYF. The CDR3 coding sequence is TGTGCCAGCAGTGAATGGGCAGCTAGCACAGATACGCAGTATTTT. Variable domain in full (rest from reference TRBV25-1 and TRBJ2-3): EADIYQTPRYLVIGTGKKITLECSQTMGHDKMYWYQQDPGMELHLIHYSYGVNSTEKGDLSSESTVSRIRTEHFPLTLESARPSHTSQYLCASSEWAASTDTQYFGPGTRLTVL.

The chain employs TRBV29-1 and TRBJ1-2, with D tentatively TRBD1 (6 bases). CDR3 length equals 13 residues. V lost 7 bases to trimming and J lost 1 base, with 13 bases between them. Germline V gives CDR1 SQVTM, CDR2 ANQGSEA. CDR3 loop: CSDYDRFNYGYTF. Here the CDR3 DNA reads TGCAGCGATTACGACAGGTTTAACTATGGCTACACCTTC.

The chain uses TRBV18 and TRBJ2-5, with TRBD2 as a possible D gene (6 bases). The V gene lost 1 base and the J gene lost 3 bases, with 15 bases spanning the gap. From germline, CDR1 is KGHSH and CDR2 LQKENI. The CDR3 contains 16 residues. CDR3 protein: CASSPQIGTGEETQYF. CDR3 in DNA: TGTGCCAGCTCACCACAGATTGGGACGGGGGAAGAGACCCAGTACTTC.

V gene TRBV5-4 combines with J gene TRBJ1-1; D possibly corresponds to TRBD1 (6 bases). This CDR3 is built from 15 residues. With 0 bases removed from V and 4 bases from J, the gap between germline ends came to 13 bases. The germline CDR1 and CDR2 sequences are SGHNT and YYREEE (reference sequence). The CDR3 DNA follows: TGTGCCAGCAGCTTGGATTGGGGGGCGGGCACTGAAGCTTTCTTT. This gives the protein CASSLDWGAGTEAFF.

This clone was observed a single time. The chain uses TRBV5-1 and TRBJ2-3; D perhaps matches TRBD1 (6 bases). The CDR3 spans 15 residues. CDR1 SGHRS and CDR2 YFSETQ come from the germline V gene. V dropped 5 bases and J dropped 2 bases, with 15 bases sitting between them. The CDR3 is CASSPRTEYTDTQYF. CDR3 nucleotide sequence: TGCGCCAGCAGTCCCAGGACAGAATACACAGATACGCAGTATTTT.

This chain uses TRBV28 with TRBJ2-3, with D unresolved. This CDR3 is built from 12 residues. The V end lost 7 bases, the J end lost 0 bases, and 5 bases lay between the germline ends. Germline values: CDR1 MDHEN, CDR2 SYDVKM. The CDR3 loop is CASKVSTDTQYF. CDR3 in DNA: TGTGCCAGCAAGGTTAGCACAGATACGCAGTATTTT.

The CDR3 spells CASSPRQGDGSPLHF. The CDR3 DNA reads as TGTGCCAGCAGCCCAAGACAGGGAGATGGTTCACCCCTCCACTTT. The rearrangement links TRBV2 to TRBJ1-6; 7 nucleotides match TRBD1. The germline V gene has CDR1 SNHLY and CDR2 FYNNEI. The CDR3 is 15 residues long. V gave up 6 bases and J gave up 9 bases; unmatched junction bases: 11.

V and J are TRBV19 and TRBJ1-1, with D possibly matching TRBD1 (5 bases). V lost 5 bases, J lost 5 bases, and 15 bases lay in between. Germline assignment: CDR1 LNHDA and CDR2 SQIVND (reference sequence). This CDR3 has 14 residues. The CDR3 sequence: CASSATASGTEAFF. The CDR3 region has the DNA TGTGCCAGTAGTGCGACAGCGTCAGGAACTGAAGCTTTCTTT. The full variable domain, completed using reference TRBV19 and TRBJ1-1, is DGGITQSPKYLFRKEGQNVTLSCEQNLNHDAMYWYRQDPGQGLRLIYYSQIVNDFQKGDIAEGYSVSREKKESFPLTVTSAQKNPTAFYLCASSATASGTEAFFGQGTRLTVV.

V usage is TRBV6-6 and J usage is TRBJ2-3, with D tentatively TRBD1 (5 bases). This CDR3 is built from 15 residues. The V gene's germline CDR1 is MNHNY and CDR2 SVGAGI (reference sequence). V was shortened by 0 bases and J by 0 bases, with 7 bases between the two germline ends. The CDR3 bases are TGTGCCAGCAGTTACTCAAAGGGGAGCACAGATACGCAGTATTTT. This gives the protein CASSYSKGSTDTQYF.

This clone was detected only once. The chain carries TRBV2 and TRBJ1-6; D possibly corresponds to TRBD1 (5 bases). V dropped 6 bases and J dropped 0 bases, with 12 bases sitting between them. CDR1 is SNHLY and CDR2 is FYNNEI in the germline V gene. There are 16 residues in the CDR3. CDR3 sequence reads: CASRPGSSSYNSPLHF. Written as DNA, the CDR3 is TGTGCCAGCAGACCAGGGTCAAGCTCCTATAATTCACCCCTCCACTTT.

This chain connects TRBV6-4 to TRBJ1-2, with 7 bases that match TRBD1. The CDR3 contains 16 residues. With 4 bases clipped from V and 2 bases from J, the junction kept 10 bases outside the gene matches. The germline V gene encodes CDR1 MRHNA and CDR2 SNTAGT. The CDR3 sequence: CASSVTTGQQNYGYTF. As DNA, the CDR3 is TGTGCCAGCAGTGTCACAACGGGACAGCAAAACTATGGCTACACCTTC.

The J gene is TRBJ1-5, the V gene TRBV5-6, with 8 bases identical to TRBD1. In germline, CDR1 is SGHDT, CDR2 YYEEEE. V shed 1 base, J shed 0 bases, and the junction held 9 bases outside the gene matches. This CDR3 spans 18 amino acids. CDR3 DNA: TGTGCCAGCAGCTTGCGATCGGACAGGGTTTATAGCAATCAGCCCCAGCATTTT. Its protein is CASSLRSDRVYSNQPQHF. Full variable domain (remainder filled in from reference TRBV5-6 and TRBJ1-5): DAGVTQSPTHLIKTRGQQVTLRCSPKSGHDTVSWYQQALGQGPQFIFQYYEEEERQRGNFPDRFSGHQFPNYSSELNVNALLLGDSALYLCASSLRSDRVYSNQPQHFGDGTRLSIL.

The genes are TRBV4-2 and TRBJ2-3; tentative D call: TRBD2 (5 bases). Germline CDR1 LGHNA, CDR2 YNFKEQ. The CDR3 is made up of 16 amino acids. Trimming left V 0 bases short and J 0 bases short, with 10 bases between. The CDR3 loop reads CASSQDGLFSTDTQYF. The CDR3 coding sequence is TGTGCCAGCAGCCAAGATGGACTCTTCAGCACAGATACGCAGTATTTT.

This rearrangement joins TRBV13 to TRBJ2-3, with 8 bases lining up with TRBD2. This CDR3 is 17 amino acids long. Trimming at V came to 3 bases and at J to 4 bases, leaving 12 bases not matched to a gene. Germline-derived CDR1 and CDR2 are PRHDT and FYEKMQ (reference sequence). In nucleotides, the CDR3 is TGTGCCAGCAGCTTCCCCCGGGGCGGGAGGATTGCAGATACGCAGTATTTT. Its protein is CASSFPRGGRIADTQYF.

The rearrangement joins TRBV28 to TRBJ1-2; possibly TRBD1 for D (5 bases). The V end lost 5 bases, the J end lost 7 bases, and 17 bases lay between the germline ends. Germline CDR1 reads MDHEN; CDR2 reads SYDVKM. The CDR3 has 14 residues. In DNA form, the CDR3 reads TGTGCCAGCAGTCTGGGACGCCGTTCCCTTGGCTACACCTTC. This codes for CASSLGRRSLGYTF.